This passage covers 10 T cell receptor beta chains from one sample sequenced in a study of blood T cell repertoires in COVID-19. Some clones are missing from TCRdb's copy, which holds only in-frame ones; the method was immunoSEQ multiplex PCR. This repertoire shows about 71,000 clones, roughly 80% found once; its top ten account for roughly 13%. Sequencing used peripheral blood. Every receptor here comes from a woman of 80 years or more with acute or convalescent COVID-19.

This clone came up once. The V gene is TRBV5-1, the J gene TRBJ1-5; 7 positions match TRBD1. Trimming cost V 7 bases and J 3 bases; bases outside gene matches: 7. The CDR3 is 14 amino acids. In germline, CDR1 is SGHRS, CDR2 YFSETQ. As DNA, the CDR3 is TGCGCCAGCCTAACCGACAGGGTCAATCAGCCCCAGCATTTT. Translating gives CASLTDRVNQPQHF.

In DNA form, the CDR3 reads TGCAGCGCCCTGACAGGGGACTTTGGTCAGCCCCAGCATTTT. Its translation is CSALTGDFGQPQHF. The chain has TRBV29-1 and TRBJ1-5; 8 nucleotides agree with TRBD1. V was pared by 7 bases and J by 6 bases, with 11 bases of the junction left unmatched. Germline V CDR1 and CDR2: SQVTM, ANQGSEA. The CDR3 is 14 residues long.

This chain uses TRBV12-3 or TRBV12-4 with TRBJ1-1, with TRBD1 as a possible D gene (5 bases). This CDR3 has 12 amino acids. Trimming took 3 bases from V and 11 from J, leaving 13 bases between them. The CDR3 DNA reads TGTGCCAGCAGTTTCCCCAGGGCAGATGCTTTCTTT. This codes for CASSFPRADAFF.

This sequence joins TRBV20-1 and TRBJ2-3; 9 bases map to TRBD2. The J segment lost 5 bases and the V segment lost 3 bases, leaving 12 bases of the junction unmatched. The CDR3 is 16 residues long. CDR1 and CDR2 (germline): DFQATT, SNEGSKA (reference sequence). The CDR3 loop reads CSASPWGGRARDTQYF. As DNA, the CDR3 is TGCAGTGCTAGTCCATGGGGCGGGAGGGCCCGAGATACGCAGTATTTT.

CDR3 DNA sequence: TGTGCCAGCAGCTTGGAAGCGGGGATCACAGATACGCAGTATTTT. Translation: CASSLEAGITDTQYF. The V call is TRBV5-8, the J call TRBJ2-3, with 7 bases lining up with TRBD2. J was trimmed by 2 bases and V by 0 bases; bases with no gene match: 3. The CDR3 runs to 15 residues. CDR1 and CDR2 (germline): SGHTS, YDEGEE. The full variable domain, with the rest looked up from reference TRBV5-8 and TRBJ2-3, is EAGVTQSPTHLIKTRGQQATLRCSPISGHTSVYWYQQALGLGLQFLLWYDEGEERNRGNFPPRFSGRQFPNYSSELNVNALELEDSALYLCASSLEAGITDTQYFGPGTRLTVL.

CDR3 region: CASSPPGAGANVLTF. Here the CDR3 DNA reads TGTGCCAGCAGCCCTCCAGGGGCAGGGGCCAACGTCCTGACTTTC. The chain combines TRBV5-4 with TRBJ2-6; the D gene is possibly TRBD1 (6 bases). CDR1 is SGHNT and CDR2 is YYREEE in the germline V gene (reference sequence). The V gene lost 4 bases and the J gene lost 4 bases, with 12 bases spanning the gap. The CDR3 spans 15 residues.

The rearrangement uses TRBV7-9 and TRBJ1-1; D uncertain. The germline CDR1 and CDR2 sequences are SEHNR and FQNEAQ (reference sequence). The CDR3 totals 12 residues. V lost 7 bases to trimming and J lost 0 bases, with 6 bases between them. CDR3: CASTPLNTEAFF. CDR3 nucleotide sequence: TGTGCCAGCACCCCCTTGAACACTGAAGCTTTCTTT.

Only a few counts were recorded for this clone. The J gene is TRBJ2-3, the V gene TRBV9, with D possibly being TRBD2 (6 bases). V shed 3 bases and J shed 5 bases, with 16 bases lying between them. Germline loops: CDR1 SGDLS, CDR2 YYNGEE. The CDR3 has 15 residues. In DNA, the CDR3 is TGTGCCAGCAGCGGGGGATCCGGGACTGAAGATACGCAGTATTTT. This translates into CASSGGSGTEDTQYF.

A few counts support this clone. The chain combines TRBV19 with TRBJ1-5, with D possibly being TRBD1 (5 bases). The germline gives CDR1 LNHDA, CDR2 SQIVND (reference sequence). Trimming cost V 6 bases and J 3 bases, with 15 bases left between them. This CDR3 is built from 15 residues. CDR3 bases: TGTGCCAGTAGGGAAGGTCAGGGCATCAATCAGCCCCAGCATTTT. Encoded protein: CASREGQGINQPQHF.

The V call is TRBV25-1, the J call TRBJ2-5; no definite D call. Germline values: CDR1 MGHDK, CDR2 SYGVNS. The CDR3 totals 15 residues. V lost 1 base and J 1 base, leaving 10 bases between the germline ends. CDR3 nucleotides: TGTGCCAGCAGTGAATCCCACTCCTTCCAAGAGACCCAGTACTTC. This translates into CASSESHSFQETQYF.